The 28 T cell receptor beta chains reported below all come from one sample, sequenced in a study of T cell responses to AZD1222 COVID-19 vaccine. Assay used: immunoSEQ multiplex PCR; TCRdb lists only in-frame clones, some missing. Here the sample spans 150,000 to 170,000 clones, roughly nine tenths being singletons. The input for sequencing was peripheral blood, taken on day 0 of AZD1222 vaccination. The receptor source for this set is an adult in good health.

This CDR3 is CASSLVRGADSPLHF. The CDR3, as DNA: TGTGCCAGCAGCTTAGTTCGGGGGGCAGATTCACCCCTCCACTTT. The chain joins TRBV7-2 to TRBJ1-6; D perhaps matches TRBD1 (6 bases). The CDR3 totals 15 residues. Germline values: CDR1 SGHTA, CDR2 FQGNSA. Trimming removed 1 base from V and 8 bases from J, with 12 bases in between.

This clone was counted a few times. V and J are TRBV5-1 and TRBJ1-5; 10 bases agree with TRBD1. Germline V lookup: CDR1 SGHRS, CDR2 YFSETQ. The CDR3 loop spans 14 amino acids. J was trimmed by 5 bases and V by 4 bases; bases with no gene match: 3. CDR3 DNA: TGCGCCAGCAGCCGGGGGACAGGGGATCAGCCCCAGCATTTT. Translating it yields CASSRGTGDQPQHF.

This chain connects TRBV7-3 to TRBJ1-2; D not resolved. Per the germline V gene, CDR1 is SGHTA and CDR2 is FQGTGA. The CDR3 length is 15 residues. Between the trimmed V and J ends, which lost 4 bases and 1 base, there was a span of 13 bases. CDR3 in amino acids: CASSSGPPGNYGYTF. The CDR3 DNA reads TGTGCCAGCAGCTCCGGCCCGCCTGGTAACTATGGCTACACCTTC.

The chain links TRBV29-1 to TRBJ1-1; D gene ambiguous. The CDR3 has 14 amino acids. CDR1 and CDR2 (germline): SQVTM, ANQGSEA. Trimming pared 6 bases from V and 5 bases from J, leaving 19 bases between. The CDR3 region has the DNA TGCAGCGTCACGCGTACGGGATTGGGGACTGAAGCTTTCTTT. It yields the protein CSVTRTGLGTEAFF.

The gene calls are TRBV9 and TRBJ1-6; a weak D match, TRBD1 (6 bases). CDR1 is SGDLS, CDR2 YYNGEE, per germline. The V and J ends lost 3 bases and 5 bases respectively, with 15 bases between them. This CDR3 has 16 amino acids. In DNA, the CDR3 is TGTGCCAGCAGCGGGAGGTCCGGGACACATAATTCACCCCTCCACTTT. It is translated as CASSGRSGTHNSPLHF.

The V gene is TRBV18, the J gene TRBJ1-2; D unresolved. The CDR3 totals 14 residues. Germline values: CDR1 KGHSH, CDR2 LQKENI. The germline V and J ends were trimmed by 2 bases and 4 bases, with 11 bases remaining between them. The CDR3 coding sequence is TGTGCCAGCTCACCATCCCTAGGGAGCTATGGCTACACCTTC. Its translation is CASSPSLGSYGYTF.

This chain uses TRBV12-3 or TRBV12-4 with TRBJ2-7, with 10 bases fitting TRBD2. Trimming cost V 7 bases and J 7 bases; bases outside gene matches: 7. The CDR3 has 13 residues. CDR3 sequence reads: CASTSGGAWEQYF. CDR3 nucleotide sequence: TGTGCCAGCACCAGCGGGGGGGCTTGGGAGCAGTACTTC.

The rearrangement uses TRBV19 and TRBJ2-3; 9 bases fit TRBD2. The germline CDR1 and CDR2 sequences are LNHDA and SQIVND (reference sequence). With 1 base clipped from V and 6 bases from J, the junction kept 5 bases outside the gene matches. CDR3 length: 15 amino acids. CDR3 protein: CASSIVRGRADTQYF. CDR3 nucleotide sequence: TGTGCCAGTAGTATAGTGCGCGGGAGGGCCGATACGCAGTATTTT.

The chain joins TRBV5-1 to TRBJ1-2; D is ambiguous. This CDR3 spans 14 amino acids. Germline assignment: CDR1 SGHRS and CDR2 YFSETQ. Trimming cost V 1 base and J 0 bases, with 7 bases left between them. In DNA form, the CDR3 reads TGCGCCAGCAGCTTGACAGCTCCTAACTATGGCTACACCTTC. Protein product: CASSLTAPNYGYTF.

This chain uses TRBV2 with TRBJ1-1; D perhaps matches TRBD1 (6 bases). The CDR3 has 14 residues. CDR1 is SNHLY, CDR2 FYNNEI, per germline. Between the trimmed V and J ends, which lost 8 bases and 0 bases, there was a span of 13 bases. CDR3 bases: TGTGCCAGCGGGGGCTTGGACATGAACACTGAAGCTTTCTTT. It specifies CASGGLDMNTEAFF.

The chain combines TRBV5-4 with TRBJ2-3; 12 nucleotides match TRBD2. Germline-derived CDR1 and CDR2 are SGHNT and YYREEE (reference sequence). The CDR3 is 16 amino acids. With 4 bases clipped from V and 3 bases from J, the junction kept 6 bases outside the gene matches. The CDR3, as DNA: TGTGCCAGCAGCGGAACTAGCGGGAGGATGACAGATACGCAGTATTTT. Residues: CASSGTSGRMTDTQYF.

The rearrangement links TRBV5-5 to TRBJ1-1; D might be TRBD1 (5 bases). Trimming stripped 5 bases from V and 1 base from J, with 18 bases between. This CDR3 comprises 16 residues. The germline CDR1 and CDR2 sequences are SGHKS and YYEKEE (reference sequence). CDR3 amino acids: CASSWPSGRTNTEAFF. CDR3 coding DNA: TGTGCCAGCAGTTGGCCCTCGGGACGGACGAACACTGAAGCTTTCTTT. Supplemented by reference TRBV5-5 and TRBJ1-1, the full variable domain reads DAGVTQSPTHLIKTRGQQVTLRCSPISGHKSVSWYQQVLGQGPQFIFQYYEKEERGRGNFPDRFSARQFPNYSSELNVNALLLGDSALYLCASSWPSGRTNTEAFFGQGTRLTVV.

The V gene is TRBV5-3, the J gene TRBJ1-2, with TRBD1 matching 7 bases. TRBV5-3 is designated an ORF whose function remains uncertain. The CDR3 spans 14 residues. V shed 0 bases, J shed 4 bases, and the junction held 3 bases outside the gene matches. CDR3 protein: CARSLVKGAYGYTF. Here the CDR3 DNA reads TGTGCCAGAAGCTTGGTAAAGGGGGCCTATGGCTACACCTTC.

V is TRBV7-2 and J is TRBJ2-5; D may be TRBD1 (5 bases). In germline, CDR1 is SGHTA, CDR2 FQGNSA. With 5 bases removed from V and 1 base from J, the gap between germline ends came to 11 bases. This CDR3 has 14 amino acids. This CDR3 reads CASSLNRFQETQYF. CDR3 coding DNA: TGTGCCAGCAGCCTCAACAGGTTCCAAGAGACCCAGTACTTC.

The rearrangement links TRBV18 to TRBJ1-2; D call uncertain. This CDR3 is built from 15 residues. Germline-derived CDR1 and CDR2 are KGHSH and LQKENI. The germline V and J ends were trimmed by 3 bases and 3 bases, with 14 bases remaining between them. The CDR3 reads CASSPKQINYYGYTF. The CDR3 DNA is TGTGCCAGCTCACCGAAACAGATTAACTACTATGGCTACACCTTC.

V is TRBV7-9 and J is TRBJ2-7, with 10 nucleotides matching TRBD1. The CDR3 sequence is 16 residues long. V shed 3 bases and J 3 bases; nucleotides not matched to a gene: 8. The germline V gene has CDR1 SEHNR and CDR2 FQNEAQ (reference sequence). The CDR3 loop is CASSFPGGTGDYEQYF. As DNA, the CDR3 is TGTGCCAGCAGCTTCCCGGGGGGGACAGGGGACTACGAGCAGTACTTC. The complete variable domain, with remaining parts taken from reference TRBV7-9 and TRBJ2-7, reads DTGVSQNPRHKITKRGQNVTFRCDPISEHNRLYWYRQTLGQGPEFLTYFQNEAQLEKSRLLSDRFSAERPKGSFSTLEIQRTEQGDSAMYLCASSFPGGTGDYEQYFGPGTRLTVT.

V is TRBV9 and J is TRBJ1-2; 7 nucleotides line up with TRBD1. Germline V gene data show CDR1 as SGDLS and CDR2 as YYNGEE. Trimming removed 6 bases from V and 4 bases from J; junction bases left unmatched: 9. This CDR3 has 14 amino acids. CDR3 in DNA: TGTGCCAGCACCAGGACAGGTTTTCCCTATGGCTACACCTTC. This translates into CASTRTGFPYGYTF.

This chain connects TRBV6-6 to TRBJ1-2; 7 nucleotides agree with TRBD1. The trim removed 0 bases at V and 4 bases at J, leaving 2 bases unmatched. The germline V gene encodes CDR1 MNHNY and CDR2 SVGAGI (reference sequence). The CDR3 loop spans 14 amino acids. The CDR3 loop reads CASSYSAGGYGYTF. As DNA, the CDR3 is TGTGCCAGCAGTTACTCGGCAGGGGGCTATGGCTACACCTTC.

This chain connects TRBV30 to TRBJ1-3, with D unclear. Per the germline V gene, CDR1 is GTSNPN and CDR2 is SVGIG (reference sequence). The V end lost 2 bases, the J end lost 4 bases, and 6 bases lay between the germline ends. CDR3 length equals 12 residues. The CDR3, as DNA: TGTGCCTGGAGTCCGGGGGGAAACACCATATATTTT. Translation: CAWSPGGNTIYF.

The chain couples TRBV9 to TRBJ2-1; 10 positions agree with TRBD2. CDR1 and CDR2 (germline): SGDLS, YYNGEE. This CDR3 has 17 residues. The trim removed 0 bases at V and 0 bases at J, leaving 3 bases unmatched. The CDR3 DNA sequence: TGTGCCAGCAGCGTAGTGGCTAGCGGGAGCTCCTACAATGAGCAGTTCTTC. Translation: CASSVVASGSSYNEQFF.

The chain is built from TRBV28 and TRBJ1-4; D is undetermined. Germline V gene data show CDR1 as MDHEN and CDR2 as SYDVKM. V lost 2 bases and J 0 bases, leaving 10 bases between the germline ends. This CDR3 comprises 16 residues. The CDR3 sequence is CASSLIRAPTNEKLFF. Here the CDR3 DNA reads TGTGCCAGCAGTTTAATAAGGGCTCCAACTAATGAAAAACTGTTTTTT.

The V and J genes are TRBV29-1 and TRBJ2-7, with TRBD1 as a possible D gene (5 bases). CDR3 length equals 13 residues. V lost 2 bases and J lost 0, with 8 bases in between. The germline V gene has CDR1 SQVTM and CDR2 ANQGSEA. The CDR3 DNA sequence: TGCAGCGTTGAAACAGGCCGCTCCTACGAGCAGTACTTC. Translating gives CSVETGRSYEQYF.

This chain links TRBV30 with TRBJ1-1; a weak D match, TRBD1 (5 bases). CDR1 GTSNPN and CDR2 SVGIG come from the germline V gene (reference sequence). V lost 1 base, J lost 9 bases, and 15 bases lay in between. The CDR3 extends over 13 amino acids. The CDR3 region is CAWSGGWGEQAFF. The DNA of the CDR3 is TGTGCCTGGAGTGGGGGTTGGGGGGAGCAAGCTTTCTTT.

This clone turned up a few times. The chain employs TRBV18 and TRBJ1-2; TRBD1 is a possible D gene (5 bases). The V end lost 4 bases, the J end lost 6 bases, and 15 bases lay between the germline ends. Germline CDR1 and CDR2: KGHSH and LQKENI. This CDR3 comprises 14 residues. Here the CDR3 reads CASSRTTGLDGYTF. DNA of the CDR3: TGTGCCAGCTCACGTACAACAGGTCTCGATGGCTACACCTTC.

The chain employs TRBV11-3 and TRBJ1-6; D uncertain. Trimming took 4 bases from V and 10 from J, leaving 11 bases between them. Germline CDR1 SGHNT, CDR2 YENEEA. This CDR3 is 13 amino acids long. CDR3 amino acids: CASSSRVGSPLHF. CDR3 bases: TGTGCCAGCAGCTCGAGGGTTGGGTCACCCCTCCACTTT.

This clone was observed a few times. The chain joins TRBV7-9 to TRBJ2-7; 10 bases line up with TRBD2. The CDR3 sequence is 16 residues long. CDR1 and CDR2 from the germline V gene are SEHNR and FQNEAQ (reference sequence). V lost 0 bases, J lost 1 base, and 3 bases stayed unmatched. The CDR3 nucleotides are TGTGCCAGCAGCTTAGCGCTAGCGGGGGCTTCCTACGAGCAGTACTTC. Its translation: CASSLALAGASYEQYF.

The chain joins TRBV29-1 to TRBJ1-1; D not resolved. This CDR3 spans 16 amino acids. CDR1 SQVTM and CDR2 ANQGSEA come from the germline V gene. V was pared by 4 bases and J by 0 bases, with 18 bases between. CDR3 residues: CSVAHSFPLMNTEAFF. The CDR3 DNA reads TGCAGCGTTGCGCACAGCTTTCCCTTAATGAACACTGAAGCTTTCTTT.

The chain combines TRBV5-1 with TRBJ2-1; 9 bases agree with TRBD2. The CDR3 consists of 15 residues. Germline CDR1 SGHRS, CDR2 YFSETQ. Losses at the gene ends were 0 bases for V and 2 bases for J; bases not matched to a gene: 0. The CDR3 sequence is CASSLVAGAYNEQFF. The CDR3 region has the DNA TGCGCCAGCAGCTTGGTAGCGGGGGCCTACAATGAGCAGTTCTTC.